Listed here are 26 T cell receptor beta chains from one sample, sequenced in a study of blood T cell repertoires in COVID-19. Clones were read by immunoSEQ multiplex PCR, and TCRdb kept only the in-frame ones, dropping some. The top ten clones hold 2% of a sample with a few hundred thousand clones, approximately 90% of them seen once. Sequencing was carried out using PBMCs or T cells enriched from blood (not recorded which). The receptors were sampled from a woman in her fifties or sixties in a cohort exposed to, infected with or recovered from COVID-19 (not recorded which).

This chain links TRBV7-8 with TRBJ2-7; 7 positions match TRBD1. The CDR3 consists of 15 residues. Germline V gives CDR1 SGHVS, CDR2 FQNEAQ. V lost 1 base to trimming and J lost 1 base; unmatched junction nucleotides: 4. The CDR3 loop is CASSLGQGPSYEQYF. The CDR3 DNA follows: TGTGCCAGCAGCTTAGGACAGGGCCCTTCCTACGAGCAGTACTTC.

The CDR3 sequence: CASSGMLTGLNSYEQYF. The CDR3 DNA reads TGCGCCAGCAGTGGTATGTTGACAGGGCTGAACTCCTACGAGCAGTACTTC. V and J are TRBV10-1 and TRBJ2-7; 7 bases map to TRBD1. From germline, CDR1 is WNHNN and CDR2 SYGVQD (reference sequence). J lost 0 bases, V lost 4 bases, and 12 bases had no gene match. The CDR3 runs 17 residues.

The chain has TRBV7-8 and TRBJ1-1, with 10 positions matching TRBD1. This CDR3 region has 17 residues. With V trimmed by 5 bases and J by 0 bases, 9 bases remained unmatched. Germline V gene sequence: CDR1 SGHVS, CDR2 FQNEAQ. CDR3 in amino acids: CASSLHGTGALNTEAFF. The CDR3 nucleotides are TGTGCCAGCAGCCTACATGGGACAGGGGCCCTGAACACTGAAGCTTTCTTT.

The J gene is TRBJ1-2, the V gene TRBV5-1; TRBD1 might be the D (5 bases). The CDR3 length is 14 residues. In germline, CDR1 is SGHRS, CDR2 YFSETQ. The ends were cut back, 4 bases at V and 2 bases at J, with 12 bases in the middle. The CDR3 spells CASSASTVNYGYTF. The CDR3 bases are TGCGCCAGCAGCGCATCGACAGTAAACTATGGCTACACCTTC.

The chain links TRBV7-9 to TRBJ1-4; D remains unclear. Trimming left V 1 base short and J 8 bases short, with 11 bases between. The CDR3 is 14 amino acids. Per germline, CDR1 SEHNR and CDR2 FQNEAQ (reference sequence). In DNA, the CDR3 is TGTGCCAGCAGCTTAGTGACTACGGAGGAAAAACTGTTTTTT. Translated: CASSLVTTEEKLFF.

This clone appeared once. The chain couples TRBV30 to TRBJ1-6; 8 bases line up with TRBD1. There are 16 residues in the CDR3. Per the germline V gene, CDR1 is GTSNPN and CDR2 is SVGIG (reference sequence). V gave up 4 bases and J gave up 5 bases; unmatched junction bases: 10. The DNA of the CDR3 is TGTGCCTGGACCCTCTCAGGGGGCGCCCATAATTCACCCCTCCACTTT. It yields the protein CAWTLSGGAHNSPLHF.

The V call is TRBV5-4, the J call TRBJ2-2; D remains ambiguous. CDR1 and CDR2 (germline): SGHNT, YYREEE (reference sequence). The CDR3 totals 12 residues. Trimming removed 0 bases at V and 6 bases at J, with 3 bases between. CDR3 protein: CASSLVAGELFF. CDR3 in DNA: TGTGCCAGCAGCTTGGTAGCCGGGGAGCTGTTTTTT.

The V call is TRBV5-8, the J call TRBJ2-1; TRBD2 aligns across 12 bases. Losses at the gene ends were 9 bases for V and 6 bases for J; bases not matched to a gene: 16. Germline V gene data show CDR1 as SGHTS and CDR2 as YDEGEE. The length of the CDR3 is 17 residues. CDR3 nucleotide sequence: TGTGCCACCCCCCGGGGGCACTGGACTAGCGGGGCCAATGAGCAGTTCTTC. This encodes CATPRGHWTSGANEQFF.

The chain recombines TRBV18 with TRBJ1-2, with 8 positions matching TRBD1. With V trimmed by 2 bases and J by 9 bases, 8 bases remained unmatched. CDR1 is KGHSH, CDR2 LQKENI, per germline. The CDR3 contains 14 residues. CDR3 residues: CASSPTTGGESYTF. In DNA, the CDR3 is TGTGCCAGCTCACCAACTACAGGGGGTGAGAGCTACACCTTC.

The chain is built from TRBV7-9 and TRBJ2-1; 9 bases are shared with TRBD2. Germline assignment: CDR1 SEHNR and CDR2 FQNEAQ (reference sequence). Unmatched junction bases numbered 9, after V lost 4 bases and J lost 5 bases. This CDR3 comprises 16 residues. The CDR3 coding sequence is TGTGCCAGCAGCTCAATCTGGACTAGCGTAGACAATGAGCAGTTCTTC. Encoded protein: CASSSIWTSVDNEQFF.

The V and J genes are TRBV28 and TRBJ1-2, with a tentative D call TRBD1 (6 bases). V lost 5 bases and J 8 bases, leaving 6 bases between the germline ends. This CDR3 has 10 amino acids. Looked up from germline, CDR1 is MDHEN and CDR2 is SYDVKM. CDR3: CASSQGGYTF. The CDR3 DNA follows: TGTGCCAGCAGTCAGGGGGGCTACACCTTC.

The chain recombines TRBV4-3 with TRBJ2-1; TRBD1 matches at 9 bases. J lost 7 bases, V lost 0 bases, and 10 bases had no gene match. CDR3 length equals 17 residues. CDR1 is LGHNA and CDR2 is YSLEER in the germline V gene. CDR3 region: CASSQDRWGTGRNEQFF. The CDR3 DNA reads TGCGCCAGCAGCCAAGATCGGTGGGGGACAGGGCGGAATGAGCAGTTCTTC.

V usage is TRBV19 and J usage is TRBJ1-2; no clear D gene. The germline V and J ends were trimmed by 5 bases and 2 bases, with 21 bases remaining between them. The CDR3 spans 17 residues. CDR1 and CDR2 (germline): LNHDA, SQIVND (reference sequence). CDR3 nucleotides: TGTGCCAGTAGTCCACCCCTCTCCCCCCAGGCCAACTATGGCTACACCTTC. It encodes CASSPPLSPQANYGYTF.

The CDR3 loop is CASSATSGRGTGEQFF. In DNA, the CDR3 is TGTGCCAGCAGTGCAACTAGCGGGAGGGGGACTGGGGAGCAGTTCTTC. V is TRBV2 and J is TRBJ2-1, with TRBD2 matching 13 bases. J was trimmed by 10 bases and V by 4 bases; bases with no gene match: 10. The CDR3 spans 16 residues. Germline loops: CDR1 SNHLY, CDR2 FYNNEI.

The V and J genes are TRBV7-3 and TRBJ2-5; 8 bases align to TRBD2. CDR1 and CDR2 from the germline V gene are SGHTA and FQGTGA. V lost 5 bases, J lost 5 bases, and 7 bases stayed unmatched. There are 14 residues in the CDR3. The CDR3 nucleotides read TGTGCCAGCAGCCCCGGACTAGCTGGGGAGACCCAGTACTTC. It specifies CASSPGLAGETQYF.

This clone was picked up one time. The V and J genes are TRBV7-2 and TRBJ2-4; 7 bases are a match to TRBD2. This CDR3 spans 14 amino acids. V lost 6 bases, J lost 6 bases, and 8 bases stayed unmatched. Germline CDR1 and CDR2: SGHTA and FQGNSA. DNA for the CDR3: TGTGCCAGCAGTGGACTAGTAAGCGGAAACATTCAGTACTTC. Residues: CASSGLVSGNIQYF.

This chain links TRBV6-2 or TRBV6-3 with TRBJ1-5; the D gene is possibly TRBD1 (5 bases). CDR1 is MNHEY and CDR2 is SVGEGT in the germline V gene. The CDR3 covers 14 residues. With 4 bases removed from V and 8 bases from J, the gap between germline ends came to 15 bases. The CDR3 bases are TGTGCCAGCAGTTTAGGGGCGACATGGGAGCCCCAGCATTTT. It is translated as CASSLGATWEPQHF.

This clone was detected only once. The rearrangement uses TRBV21-1 and TRBJ1-3; the D call TRBD1 from the table was never checked on the DNA. TRBV21-1 is recorded as a pseudogene. This CDR3 has 15 amino acids. The CDR3 loop is CASSGAGRSGNTIYF. The CDR3 coding sequence is TGTGCCAGCAGCGGGGCAGGCAGGTCTGGAAACACCATATATTTT.

This CDR3 is CASSGTSLSGANVLTF. The CDR3 coding sequence is TGTGCCAGCAGTGGGACATCTCTCTCTGGGGCCAACGTCCTGACTTTC. The rearrangement joins TRBV28 to TRBJ2-6; tentative D call: TRBD1 (6 bases). V gave up 5 bases and J gave up 0 bases, with 11 bases separating them. From germline, CDR1 is MDHEN and CDR2 SYDVKM. CDR3 length equals 16 residues.

The rearrangement links TRBV3-1 (or the pseudogene TRBV3-2) to TRBJ1-2; unclear D gene. This CDR3 contains 16 residues. The germline V and J ends were trimmed by 1 base and 5 bases, with 17 bases remaining between them. Germline V lookup: CDR1 LGHDT, CDR2 YNNKEL (reference sequence). In DNA form, the CDR3 reads TGTGCCAGCAGCCAAGGTGTCCAGCGGGCGACGTATGGCTACACCTTC. Its translation is CASSQGVQRATYGYTF.

DNA of the CDR3: TGTGCCAGCAGCCCAAGGCGCGGACAGGGGTATAGTGGAGCTTTCTTT. This sequence encodes CASSPRRGQGYSGAFF. The chain is built from TRBV11-2 and TRBJ1-1; 9 bases are shared with TRBD1. The CDR3 extends over 16 amino acids. V gave up 5 bases and J gave up 10 bases; unmatched junction bases: 17. CDR1 SGHAT and CDR2 FQNNGV come from the germline V gene.

The chain links TRBV18 to TRBJ1-5, with TRBD1 identical over 9 bases. Germline CDR1 KGHSH, CDR2 LQKENI. This CDR3 spans 13 amino acids. After removal of 3 bases from V and 11 bases from J, the junction contained 5 bases not matched to a gene. The CDR3 DNA is TGTGCCAGCTCACCCGGGACAGGGTTAGCCCAGCATTTT. Residues: CASSPGTGLAQHF.

The gene calls are TRBV28 and TRBJ2-1; 8 bases line up with TRBD1. The V gene's germline CDR1 is MDHEN and CDR2 SYDVKM. The CDR3 totals 14 residues. V shed 6 bases and J 9 bases; nucleotides not matched to a gene: 10. The CDR3 reads CASSSTRQGSEQFF. In DNA form, the CDR3 reads TGTGCCAGCAGCTCCACCCGACAGGGGTCTGAGCAGTTCTTC. The entire variable domain, with the rest obtained from reference TRBV28 and TRBJ2-1, is as follows: DVKVTQSSRYLVKRTGEKVFLECVQDMDHENMFWYRQDPGLGLRLIYFSYDVKMKEKGDIPEGYSVSREKKERFSLILESASTNQTSMYLCASSSTRQGSEQFFGPGTRLTVL.

J is TRBJ1-5 and V is TRBV6-4; no clear D. The CDR3 spans 13 residues. Germline lookup yields CDR1 MRHNA and CDR2 SNTAGT. V lost 4 bases to trimming and J lost 2 bases, with 6 bases between them. The CDR3 here is CASSGRGNQPQHF. CDR3 in DNA: TGTGCCAGCAGTGGACGGGGCAATCAGCCCCAGCATTTT.

The V and J genes are TRBV4-1 and TRBJ2-1; TRBD2 matches at 11 bases. This CDR3 spans 16 amino acids. After removal of 4 bases from V and 5 bases from J, the junction contained 7 bases not matched to a gene. Germline V gene data show CDR1 as MGHRA and CDR2 as YSYEKL. This CDR3 reads CASSLAGGWGDNEQFF. Written as DNA, the CDR3 is TGCGCCAGCAGCCTAGCGGGAGGGTGGGGGGACAATGAGCAGTTCTTC.

The genes are TRBV6-5 and TRBJ2-5; D uncertain. V was shortened by 8 bases and J by 4 bases, with 8 bases between the two germline ends. Germline V lookup: CDR1 MNHEY, CDR2 SVGAGI. The CDR3 runs 11 residues. Here the CDR3 DNA reads TGTGCCAGCTCCAGGATAGAGACCCAGTACTTC. The encoded protein is CASSRIETQYF.